These 9 T cell receptor beta chains share one sample of origin, sequenced in a study of T cells in Graves' hyperthyroidism and ophthalmopathy (dated by TCRdb to between 2018 and 2020). Library preparation was by multiplex PCR. Reads for this sample came from an Illumina HiSeq 2000. The TCR beta CDR3 regions were amplified from the RNA transcripts. The TCR CDR3 was subjected to a first round of RT-PCR using the HTBI primer set and the Qiagen OneStep RT-PCR kit. The public reads were quality trimmed at Q25 with fastp and then assembled into clones with MiXCR by TCRdb, keeping productive beta chains. Under each unique CDR3 protein, matching rows form one entry showing the most common genes and DNA. A total of roughly 200,000 distinct CDR3 sequences appear in this sample, approximately 16% of them only once. The biggest ten clones account for roughly 44% of the sample. Sequenced material: blood. The receptor source for this set is a man aged 40-49 years with Graves' hyperthyroidism.

This clonotype appeared many times. V and J are TRBV5-1 and TRBJ2-5, with D unresolved. V was shortened by 2 bases and J by 0 bases, with 2 bases between the two germline ends. The germline CDR1 and CDR2 sequences are SGHRS and YFSETQ. The CDR3 runs 12 residues. CDR3 loop: CASSFDQETQYF. The CDR3 DNA is TGCGCCAGCAGCTTCGACCAAGAGACCCAGTACTTC.

This clonotype was seen more than once but under ten times. The genes are TRBV19 and TRBJ2-7; D remains unclear. This CDR3 spans 14 amino acids. Germline V lookup: CDR1 LNHDA, CDR2 SQIVND (reference sequence). Trimming shortened V by 1 base and J by 6 bases, and 13 bases separated the two germline ends. The CDR3 bases are TGTGCCAGTAGTATAGTCTGGGGAATGTCCGAGCAGTACTTC. It specifies CASSIVWGMSEQYF.

Ten or more counts support this clonotype. DNA for the CDR3: TGCGCCAGCAGTCGAGCGGGGGGGCAGAATGAGCAGTTCTTC. Amino acid sequence: CASSRAGGQNEQFF. The chain uses TRBV5-1 and TRBJ2-1; 10 bases are shared with TRBD2. This CDR3 has 14 amino acids. The trim removed 5 bases at V and 7 bases at J, leaving 6 bases unmatched. Germline CDR1 and CDR2: SGHRS and YFSETQ.

The rearrangement uses TRBV10-3 and TRBJ2-5, with D perhaps being TRBD1 or TRBD2 (5 bases each). The CDR3 consists of 13 residues. V lost 8 bases to trimming and J lost 5 bases, with 15 bases between them. Per germline, CDR1 ENHRY and CDR2 SYGVKD. The CDR3 bases are TGTGCCATCGGTTGGGACGGTTACGAGACCCAGTACTTC. Translation gives CAIGWDGYETQYF.

This clonotype occurred many times. The genes are TRBV7-2 and TRBJ1-4; D is unclear. Germline CDR1 and CDR2: SGHTA and FQGNSA. The V end was cut by 6 bases, the J end by 11 bases, with 13 bases between. The CDR3 length is 12 residues. CDR3 coding DNA: TGTGCCAGCAGTCAAGCTAGGGAGAAACTGTTTTTT. Translated, it gives CASSQAREKLFF.

The table lists this clonotype with many counts. The chain links TRBV18 to TRBJ2-2; D unresolved. The V end lost 3 bases, the J end lost 0 bases, and 11 bases lay between the germline ends. The germline gives CDR1 KGHSH, CDR2 LQKENI. This CDR3 is 16 amino acids long. This chain's CDR3 is CASSPNTPANTGELFF. The CDR3 DNA follows: TGTGCCAGCTCACCGAACACTCCCGCGAACACCGGGGAGCTGTTTTTT.

This clonotype came up many times. V gene TRBV7-2 combines with J gene TRBJ2-7; D unclear. This CDR3 comprises 14 residues. V lost 5 bases and J 1 base, leaving 12 bases between the germline ends. Germline V gene sequence: CDR1 SGHTA, CDR2 FQGNSA. The CDR3 nucleotides read TGTGCCAGCAGCCTAACGGGTTTTTCCTACGAGCAGTACTTC. This gives the protein CASSLTGFSYEQYF.

The chain employs TRBV7-2 and TRBJ2-3; 7 positions agree with TRBD2. The germline V gene encodes CDR1 SGHTA and CDR2 FQGNSA. Losses at the gene ends were 1 base for V and 7 bases for J; bases not matched to a gene: 11. The CDR3 runs to 16 residues. Here the CDR3 reads CASSLVLGGRSYTQYF. The CDR3 nucleotides are TGTGCCAGCAGCTTAGTTTTGGGCGGGAGAAGCTATACGCAGTATTTT. The variable domain in full, with the rest retrieved from reference TRBV7-2 and TRBJ2-3, is GAGVSQSPSNKVTEKGKDVELRCDPISGHTALYWYRQSLGQGLEFLIYFQGNSAPDKSGLPSDRFSAERTGGSVSTLTIQRTQQEDSAVYLCASSLVLGGRSYTQYFGPGTRLTVL.

This clonotype was seen many times. The chain recombines TRBV11-2 with TRBJ2-7, with 8 bases lining up with TRBD1. The junction had 10 bases not matched to a gene; V was cut back by 3 bases and J by 3 bases. This CDR3 spans 16 amino acids. Germline V gene data show CDR1 as SGHAT and CDR2 as FQNNGV. For the CDR3, the DNA is TGTGCCAGCAGCTTTGGGGCAGGACAGGGATACTACGAGCAGTACTTC. It specifies CASSFGAGQGYYEQYF.